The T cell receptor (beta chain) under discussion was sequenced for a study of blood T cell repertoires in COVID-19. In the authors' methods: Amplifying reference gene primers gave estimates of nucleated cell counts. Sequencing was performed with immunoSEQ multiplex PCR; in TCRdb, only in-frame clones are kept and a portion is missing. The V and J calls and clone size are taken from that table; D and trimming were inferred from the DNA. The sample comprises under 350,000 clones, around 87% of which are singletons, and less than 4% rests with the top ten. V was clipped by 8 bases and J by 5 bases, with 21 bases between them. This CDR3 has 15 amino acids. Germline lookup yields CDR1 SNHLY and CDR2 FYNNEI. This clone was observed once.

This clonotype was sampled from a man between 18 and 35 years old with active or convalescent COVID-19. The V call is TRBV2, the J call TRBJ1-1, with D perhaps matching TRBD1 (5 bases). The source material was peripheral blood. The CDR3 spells CASGLLREGMTEAFF. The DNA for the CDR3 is TGTGCCAGCGGTCTCCTCAGGGAGGGGATGACTGAAGCTTTCTTT.